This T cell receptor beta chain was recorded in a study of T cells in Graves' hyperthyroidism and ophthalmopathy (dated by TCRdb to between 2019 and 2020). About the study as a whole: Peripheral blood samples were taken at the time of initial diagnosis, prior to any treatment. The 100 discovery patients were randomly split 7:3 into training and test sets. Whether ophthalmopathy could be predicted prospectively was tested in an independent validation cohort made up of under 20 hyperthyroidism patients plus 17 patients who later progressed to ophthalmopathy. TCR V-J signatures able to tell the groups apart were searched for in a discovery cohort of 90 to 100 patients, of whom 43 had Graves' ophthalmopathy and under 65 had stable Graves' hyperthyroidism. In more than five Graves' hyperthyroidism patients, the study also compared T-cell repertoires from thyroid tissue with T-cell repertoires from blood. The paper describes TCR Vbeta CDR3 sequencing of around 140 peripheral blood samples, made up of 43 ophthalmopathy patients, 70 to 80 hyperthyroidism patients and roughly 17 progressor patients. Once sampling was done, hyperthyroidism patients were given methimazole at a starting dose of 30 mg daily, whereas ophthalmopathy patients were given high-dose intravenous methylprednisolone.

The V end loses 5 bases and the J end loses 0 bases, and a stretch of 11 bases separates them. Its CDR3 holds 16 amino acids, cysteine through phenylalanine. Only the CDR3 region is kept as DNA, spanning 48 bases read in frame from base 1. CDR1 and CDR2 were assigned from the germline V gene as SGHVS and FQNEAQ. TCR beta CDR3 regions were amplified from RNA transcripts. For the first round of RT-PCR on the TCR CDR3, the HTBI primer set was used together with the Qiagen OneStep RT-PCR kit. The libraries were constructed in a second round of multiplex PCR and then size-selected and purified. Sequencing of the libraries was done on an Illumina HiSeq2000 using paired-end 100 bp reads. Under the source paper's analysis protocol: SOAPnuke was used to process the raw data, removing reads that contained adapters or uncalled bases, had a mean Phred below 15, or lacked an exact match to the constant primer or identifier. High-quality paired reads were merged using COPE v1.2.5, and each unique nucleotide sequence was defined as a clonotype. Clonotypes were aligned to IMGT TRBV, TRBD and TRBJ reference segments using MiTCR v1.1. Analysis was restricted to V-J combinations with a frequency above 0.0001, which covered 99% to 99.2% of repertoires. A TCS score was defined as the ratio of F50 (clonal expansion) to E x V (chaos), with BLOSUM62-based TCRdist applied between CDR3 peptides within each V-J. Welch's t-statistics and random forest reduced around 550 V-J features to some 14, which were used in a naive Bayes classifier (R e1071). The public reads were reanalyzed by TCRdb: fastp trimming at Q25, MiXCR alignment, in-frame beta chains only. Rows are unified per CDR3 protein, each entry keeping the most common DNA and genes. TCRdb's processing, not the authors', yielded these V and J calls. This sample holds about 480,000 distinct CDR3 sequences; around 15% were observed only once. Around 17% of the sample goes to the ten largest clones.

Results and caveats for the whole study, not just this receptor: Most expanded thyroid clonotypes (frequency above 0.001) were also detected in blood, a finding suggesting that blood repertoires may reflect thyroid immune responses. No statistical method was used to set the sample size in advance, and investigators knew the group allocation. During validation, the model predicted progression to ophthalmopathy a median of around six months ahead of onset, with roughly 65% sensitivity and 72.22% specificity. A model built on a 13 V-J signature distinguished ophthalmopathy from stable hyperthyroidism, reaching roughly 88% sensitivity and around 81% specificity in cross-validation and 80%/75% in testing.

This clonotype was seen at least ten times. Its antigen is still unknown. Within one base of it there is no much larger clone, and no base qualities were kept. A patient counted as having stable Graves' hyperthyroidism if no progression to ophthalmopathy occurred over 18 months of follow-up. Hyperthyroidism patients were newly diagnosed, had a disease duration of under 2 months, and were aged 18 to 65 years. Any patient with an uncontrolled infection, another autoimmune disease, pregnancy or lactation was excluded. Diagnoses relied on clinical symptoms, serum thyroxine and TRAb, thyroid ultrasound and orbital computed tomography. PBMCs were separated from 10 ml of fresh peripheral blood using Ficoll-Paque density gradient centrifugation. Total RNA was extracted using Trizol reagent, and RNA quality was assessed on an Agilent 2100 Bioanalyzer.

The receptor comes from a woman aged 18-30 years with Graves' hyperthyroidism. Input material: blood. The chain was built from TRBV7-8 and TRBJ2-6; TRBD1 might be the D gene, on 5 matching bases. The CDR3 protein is CASSPGRVSGANVLTF. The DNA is TGTGCCAGCAGCCCCGGCAGGGTCTCTGGGGCCAACGTCCTGACTTTC.